The clone carrying this TCR beta chain is a singleton in its sample. The sample belongs to a study of patients and donors after allogeneic stem cell transplantation. The CDR3 is 16 amino acids. V shed 5 bases and J shed 4 bases, with 19 bases lying between them. Germline V gene lookup returns CDR1 SGHTA and CDR2 FQGNSA. TCRdb itself ran the RT-PCR reads through MiXCR, one entry per CDR3 protein. Of roughly 960,000 distinct CDR3 sequences listed, roughly 18% are singletons. Sequences were obtained from blood, either unsorted or a sorted T cell fraction (not recorded which). The chain is built from TRBV7-2 and TRBJ2-3; possible D gene TRBD2, 5 bases. This TCR came from a human donor who was either an allogeneic HSCT recipient or a stem cell or donor lymphocyte infusion donor (not recorded which). It is not recorded whose cells these are; they may come from a transplant donor. The CDR3 coding sequence is TGTGCCAGCAGCCCCCGCCCGGGAAAAAATGCAGATACGCAGTATTTT. Its translation is CASSPRPGKNADTQYF.